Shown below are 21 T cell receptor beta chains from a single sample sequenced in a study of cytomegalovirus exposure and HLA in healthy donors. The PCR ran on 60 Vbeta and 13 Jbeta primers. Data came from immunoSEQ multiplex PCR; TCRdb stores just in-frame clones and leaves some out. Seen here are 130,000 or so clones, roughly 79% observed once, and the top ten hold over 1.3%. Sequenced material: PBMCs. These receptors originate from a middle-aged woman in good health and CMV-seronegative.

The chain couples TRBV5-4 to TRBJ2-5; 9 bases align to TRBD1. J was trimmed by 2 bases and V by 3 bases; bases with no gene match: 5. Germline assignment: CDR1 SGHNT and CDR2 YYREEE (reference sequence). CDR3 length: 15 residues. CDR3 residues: CASSSGTGKQETQYF. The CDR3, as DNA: TGTGCCAGCAGCTCCGGGACAGGGAAACAAGAGACCCAGTACTTC. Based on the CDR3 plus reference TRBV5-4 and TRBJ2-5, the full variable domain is ETGVTQSPTHLIKTRGQQVTLRCSSQSGHNTVSWYQQALGQGPQFIFQYYREEENGRGNFPPRFSGLQFPNYSSELNVNALELDDSALYLCASSSGTGKQETQYFGPGTRLLVL.

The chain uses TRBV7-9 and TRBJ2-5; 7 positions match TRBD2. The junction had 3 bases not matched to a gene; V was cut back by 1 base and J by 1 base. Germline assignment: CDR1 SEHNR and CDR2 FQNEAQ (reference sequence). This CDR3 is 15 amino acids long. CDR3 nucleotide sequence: TGTGCCAGCAGCTTAGGGGGGACTACCCAAGAGACCCAGTACTTC. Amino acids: CASSLGGTTQETQYF.

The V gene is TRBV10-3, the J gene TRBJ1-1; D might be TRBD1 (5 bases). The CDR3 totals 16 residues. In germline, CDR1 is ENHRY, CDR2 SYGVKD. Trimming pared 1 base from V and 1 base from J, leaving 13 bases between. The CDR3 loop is CAISELGDRENTEAFF. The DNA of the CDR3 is TGTGCCATCAGTGAGTTAGGGGATAGGGAGAACACTGAAGCTTTCTTT.

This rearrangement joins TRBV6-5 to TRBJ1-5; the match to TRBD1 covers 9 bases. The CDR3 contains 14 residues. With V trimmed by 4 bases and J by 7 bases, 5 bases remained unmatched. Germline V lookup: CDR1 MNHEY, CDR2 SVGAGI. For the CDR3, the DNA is TGTGCCAGCAGTTTGGACAGGGGTTCGCAGCCCCAGCATTTT. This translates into CASSLDRGSQPQHF.

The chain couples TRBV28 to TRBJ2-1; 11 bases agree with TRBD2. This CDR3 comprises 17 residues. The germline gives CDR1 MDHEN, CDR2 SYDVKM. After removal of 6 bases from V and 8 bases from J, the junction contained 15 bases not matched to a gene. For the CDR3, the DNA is TGTGCCAGCAGCGCTGTACTAGGTAGCGGGGGGGAGGATGAGCAGTTCTTC. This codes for CASSAVLGSGGEDEQFF.

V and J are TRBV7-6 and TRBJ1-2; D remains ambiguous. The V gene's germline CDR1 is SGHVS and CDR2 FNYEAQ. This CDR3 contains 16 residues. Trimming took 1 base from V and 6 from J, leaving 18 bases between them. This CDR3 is CASSLESRGKGDGYTF. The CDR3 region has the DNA TGTGCCAGCAGCTTAGAATCGCGAGGGAAGGGTGATGGCTACACCTTC.

The CDR3 nucleotides read TGTGCCGCCAAGGGGGCGGGGGGAGTAGATACGCAGTATTTT. Protein: CAAKGAGGVDTQYF. J is TRBJ2-3 and V is TRBV6-6; tentative D call: TRBD2 (8 bases). The CDR3 length is 14 residues. Germline assignment: CDR1 MNHNY and CDR2 SVGAGI (reference sequence). V was cut by 11 bases and J by 5 bases, with 20 bases left in between.

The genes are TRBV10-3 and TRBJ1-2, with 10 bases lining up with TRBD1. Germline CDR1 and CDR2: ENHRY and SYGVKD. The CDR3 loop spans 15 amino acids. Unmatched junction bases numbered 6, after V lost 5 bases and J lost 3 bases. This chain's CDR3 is CAISSGQGSDYGYTF. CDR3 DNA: TGTGCCATCAGTTCGGGACAGGGGTCGGACTATGGCTACACCTTC.

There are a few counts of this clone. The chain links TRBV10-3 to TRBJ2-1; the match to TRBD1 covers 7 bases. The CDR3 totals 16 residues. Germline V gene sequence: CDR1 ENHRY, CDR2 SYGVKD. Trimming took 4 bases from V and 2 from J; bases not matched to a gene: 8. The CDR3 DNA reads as TGTGCCATCAGTGGACAGGGACAGATAACCTACAATGAGCAGTTCTTC. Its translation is CAISGQGQITYNEQFF.

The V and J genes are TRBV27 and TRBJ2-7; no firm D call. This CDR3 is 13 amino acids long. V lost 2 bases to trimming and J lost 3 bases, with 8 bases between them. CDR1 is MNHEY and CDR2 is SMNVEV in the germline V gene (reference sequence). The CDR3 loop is CASSLDGVYEQYF. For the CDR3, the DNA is TGTGCCAGCAGTTTAGACGGAGTCTACGAGCAGTACTTC.

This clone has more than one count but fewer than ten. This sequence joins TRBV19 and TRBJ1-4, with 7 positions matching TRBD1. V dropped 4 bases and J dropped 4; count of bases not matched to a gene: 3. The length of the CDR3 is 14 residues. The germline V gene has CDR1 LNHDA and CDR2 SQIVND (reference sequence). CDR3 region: CASSKGQHNEKLFF. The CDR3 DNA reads TGTGCCAGTAGTAAGGGACAGCATAATGAAAAACTGTTTTTT.

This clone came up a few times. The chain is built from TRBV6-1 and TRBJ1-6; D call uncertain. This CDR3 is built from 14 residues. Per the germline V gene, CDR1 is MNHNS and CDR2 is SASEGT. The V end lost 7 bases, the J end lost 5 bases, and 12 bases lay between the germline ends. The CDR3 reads CASILGRNNSPLHF. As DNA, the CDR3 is TGTGCCAGCATTCTGGGCAGAAATAATTCACCCCTCCACTTT.

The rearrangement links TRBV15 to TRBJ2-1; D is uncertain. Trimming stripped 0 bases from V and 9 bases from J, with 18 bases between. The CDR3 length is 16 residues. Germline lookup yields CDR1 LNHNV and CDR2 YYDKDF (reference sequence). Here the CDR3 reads CATSRDKIAGGSEQFF. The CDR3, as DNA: TGTGCCACCAGCAGAGATAAAATTGCAGGTGGTAGTGAGCAGTTCTTC.

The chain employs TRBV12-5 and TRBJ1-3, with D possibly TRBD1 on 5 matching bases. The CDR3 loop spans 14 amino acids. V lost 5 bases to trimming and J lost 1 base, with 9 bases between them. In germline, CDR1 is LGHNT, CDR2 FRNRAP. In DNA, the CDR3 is TGTGCTAGTGGTAAACGGACATCTGGAAACACCATATATTTT. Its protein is CASGKRTSGNTIYF.

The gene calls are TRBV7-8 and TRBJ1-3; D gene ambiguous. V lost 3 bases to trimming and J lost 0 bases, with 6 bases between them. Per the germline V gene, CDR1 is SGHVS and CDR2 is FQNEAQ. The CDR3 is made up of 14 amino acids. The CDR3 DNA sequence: TGTGCCAGCAGCTTTACGGGCTCTGGAAACACCATATATTTT. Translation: CASSFTGSGNTIYF.

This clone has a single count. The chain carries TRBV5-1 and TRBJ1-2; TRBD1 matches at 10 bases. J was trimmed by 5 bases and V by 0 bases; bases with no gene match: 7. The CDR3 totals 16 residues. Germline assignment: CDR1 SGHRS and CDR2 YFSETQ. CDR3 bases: TGCGCCAGCAGCTTGGACGGACAGGGGGTAGGGTATGGCTACACCTTC. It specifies CASSLDGQGVGYGYTF.

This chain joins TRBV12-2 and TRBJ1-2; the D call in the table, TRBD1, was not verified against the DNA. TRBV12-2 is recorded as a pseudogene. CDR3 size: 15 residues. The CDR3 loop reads CASRMRGGENYGYTF. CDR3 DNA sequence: TGTGCAAGTCGAATGAGAGGGGGAGAAAACTATGGCTACACCTTC.

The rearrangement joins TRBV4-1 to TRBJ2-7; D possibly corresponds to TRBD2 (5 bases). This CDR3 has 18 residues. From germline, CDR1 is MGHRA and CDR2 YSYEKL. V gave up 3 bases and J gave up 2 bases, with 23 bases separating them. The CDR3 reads CASSQGPRTSLTPYEQYF. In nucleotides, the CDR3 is TGCGCCAGCAGCCAGGGCCCTAGGACTTCCTTAACCCCCTACGAGCAGTACTTC.

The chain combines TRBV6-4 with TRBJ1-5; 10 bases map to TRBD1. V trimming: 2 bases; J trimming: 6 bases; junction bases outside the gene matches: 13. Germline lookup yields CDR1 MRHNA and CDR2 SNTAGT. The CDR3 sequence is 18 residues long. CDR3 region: CASSDPTSDRGQFQPQHF. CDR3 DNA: TGTGCCAGCAGTGACCCTACTAGCGACAGGGGGCAATTTCAGCCCCAGCATTTT.

This CDR3 reads CASNMRWQSEAFF. The CDR3 coding sequence is TGTGCCAGTAACATGAGGTGGCAGAGTGAAGCTTTCTTT. This sequence joins TRBV19 and TRBJ1-1; D unclear. Per the germline V gene, CDR1 is LNHDA and CDR2 is SQIVND (reference sequence). CDR3 length: 13 amino acids. V was pared by 7 bases and J by 7 bases, with 16 bases between.

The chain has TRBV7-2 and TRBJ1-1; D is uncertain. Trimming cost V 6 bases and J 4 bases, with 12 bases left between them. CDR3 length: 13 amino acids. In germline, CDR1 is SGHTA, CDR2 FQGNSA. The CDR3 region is CASSYTETTEAFF. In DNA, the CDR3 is TGTGCCAGCAGTTATACAGAGACCACTGAAGCTTTCTTT.